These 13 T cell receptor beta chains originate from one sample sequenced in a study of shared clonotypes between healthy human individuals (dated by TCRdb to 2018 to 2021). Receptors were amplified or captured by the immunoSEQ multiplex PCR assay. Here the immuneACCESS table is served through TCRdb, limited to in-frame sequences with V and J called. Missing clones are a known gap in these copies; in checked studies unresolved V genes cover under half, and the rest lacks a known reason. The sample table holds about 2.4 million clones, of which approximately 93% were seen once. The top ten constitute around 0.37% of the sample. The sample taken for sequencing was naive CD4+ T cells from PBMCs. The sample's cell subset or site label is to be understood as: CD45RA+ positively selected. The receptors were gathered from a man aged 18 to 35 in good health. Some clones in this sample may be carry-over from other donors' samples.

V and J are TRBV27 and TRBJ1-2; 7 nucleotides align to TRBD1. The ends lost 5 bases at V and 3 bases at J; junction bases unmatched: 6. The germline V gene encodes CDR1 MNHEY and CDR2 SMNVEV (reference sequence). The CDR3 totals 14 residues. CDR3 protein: CASSPGGQHYGYTF. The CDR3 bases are TGTGCCAGCAGTCCAGGGGGACAGCACTATGGCTACACCTTC.

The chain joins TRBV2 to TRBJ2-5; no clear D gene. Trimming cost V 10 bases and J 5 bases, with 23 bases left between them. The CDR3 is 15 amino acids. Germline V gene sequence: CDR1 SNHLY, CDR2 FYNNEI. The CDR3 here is CATQVGLRGTETQYF. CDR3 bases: TGTGCCACCCAGGTGGGGTTAAGAGGAACGGAGACCCAGTACTTC.

Here the CDR3 reads CASNRQGAKNIQYF. The CDR3, as DNA: TGTGCCAGCAACCGACAGGGTGCCAAAAACATTCAGTACTTC. The chain combines TRBV28 with TRBJ2-4; 7 bases map to TRBD1. The CDR3 spans 14 residues. After removal of 7 bases from V and 1 base from J, the junction contained 4 bases not matched to a gene. CDR1 is MDHEN and CDR2 is SYDVKM in the germline V gene.

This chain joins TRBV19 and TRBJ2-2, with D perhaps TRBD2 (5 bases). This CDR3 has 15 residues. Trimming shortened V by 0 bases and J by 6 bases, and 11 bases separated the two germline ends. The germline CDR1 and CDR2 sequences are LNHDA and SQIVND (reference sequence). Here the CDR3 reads CASSIERARAGELFF. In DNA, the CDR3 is TGTGCCAGTAGTATAGAAAGAGCGAGGGCCGGGGAGCTGTTTTTT.

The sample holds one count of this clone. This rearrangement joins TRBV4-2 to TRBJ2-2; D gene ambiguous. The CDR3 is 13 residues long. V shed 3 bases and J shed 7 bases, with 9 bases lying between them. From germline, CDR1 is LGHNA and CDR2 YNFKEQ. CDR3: CASSQRYGGELFF. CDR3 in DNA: TGTGCCAGCAGCCAGAGGTATGGCGGGGAGCTGTTTTTT.

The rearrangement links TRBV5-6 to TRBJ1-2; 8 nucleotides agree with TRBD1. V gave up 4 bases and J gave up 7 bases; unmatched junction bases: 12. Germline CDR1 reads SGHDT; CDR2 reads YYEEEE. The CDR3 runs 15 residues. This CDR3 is CASSPGTGSLSGYTF. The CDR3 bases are TGTGCCAGCAGCCCCGGGACAGGCTCTCTCTCTGGCTACACCTTC.

The CDR3 is CASKLTAYYGYTF. CDR3 DNA sequence: TGTGCCTCCAAACTGACAGCGTACTATGGCTACACCTTC. The chain uses TRBV6-5 and TRBJ1-2; tentatively, D is TRBD1 (5 bases). Trimming stripped 11 bases from V and 3 bases from J, with 16 bases between. There are 13 residues in the CDR3. CDR1 and CDR2 (germline): MNHEY, SVGAGI.

The CDR3 DNA reads as TGTGCCAGTAGTACCCTCACTAGCGGGATCTACGAGCAGTACTTC. It yields the protein CASSTLTSGIYEQYF. The chain employs TRBV19 and TRBJ2-7; 10 bases match TRBD2. The trim removed 4 bases at V and 3 bases at J, leaving 6 bases unmatched. The CDR3 covers 15 residues. CDR1 LNHDA and CDR2 SQIVND come from the germline V gene (reference sequence).

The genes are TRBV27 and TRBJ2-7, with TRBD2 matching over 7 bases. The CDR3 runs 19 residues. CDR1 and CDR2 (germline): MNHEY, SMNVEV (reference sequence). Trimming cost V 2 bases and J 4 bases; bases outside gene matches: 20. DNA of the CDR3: TGTGCCAGCAGTTTACTACCAGCGGGACCAGGAGGAGGCGGTTACGAGCAGTACTTC. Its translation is CASSLLPAGPGGGGYEQYF.

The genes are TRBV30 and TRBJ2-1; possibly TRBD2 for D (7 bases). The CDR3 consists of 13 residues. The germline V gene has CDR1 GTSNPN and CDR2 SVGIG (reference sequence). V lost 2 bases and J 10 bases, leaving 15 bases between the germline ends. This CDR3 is CAWSLIGGGEQFF. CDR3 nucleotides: TGTGCCTGGAGTCTTATAGGGGGGGGCGAGCAGTTCTTC.

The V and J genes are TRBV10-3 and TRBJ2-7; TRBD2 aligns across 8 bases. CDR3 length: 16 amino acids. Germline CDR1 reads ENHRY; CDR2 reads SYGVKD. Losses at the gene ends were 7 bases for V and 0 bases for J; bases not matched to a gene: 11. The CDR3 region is CAIKKQLAAPSYEQYF. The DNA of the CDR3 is TGTGCCATCAAGAAACAACTAGCGGCACCCTCCTACGAGCAGTACTTC.

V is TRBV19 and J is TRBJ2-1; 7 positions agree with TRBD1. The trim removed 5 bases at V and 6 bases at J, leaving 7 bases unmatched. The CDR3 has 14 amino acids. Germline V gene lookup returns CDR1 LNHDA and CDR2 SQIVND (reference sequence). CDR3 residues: CASSLDRVVNEQFF. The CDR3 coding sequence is TGTGCCAGTAGTCTTGACAGGGTGGTCAATGAGCAGTTCTTC. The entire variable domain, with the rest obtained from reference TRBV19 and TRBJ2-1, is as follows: DGGITQSPKYLFRKEGQNVTLSCEQNLNHDAMYWYRQDPGQGLRLIYYSQIVNDFQKGDIAEGYSVSREKKESFPLTVTSAQKNPTAFYLCASSLDRVVNEQFFGPGTRLTVL.

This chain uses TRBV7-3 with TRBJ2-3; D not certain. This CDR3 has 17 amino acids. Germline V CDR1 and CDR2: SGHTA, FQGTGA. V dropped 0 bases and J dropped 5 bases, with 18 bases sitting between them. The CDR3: CASSLTGSRFQVDTQYF. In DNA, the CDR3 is TGTGCCAGCAGCTTAACAGGGTCCAGGTTCCAAGTAGATACGCAGTATTTT.